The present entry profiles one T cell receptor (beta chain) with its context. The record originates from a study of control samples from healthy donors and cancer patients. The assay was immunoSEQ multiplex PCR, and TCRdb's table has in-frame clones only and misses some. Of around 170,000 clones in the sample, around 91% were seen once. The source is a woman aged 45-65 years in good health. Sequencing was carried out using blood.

CDR3 nucleotide sequence: TGTGCTAGGGGACAGGGGGCAGCGGACACTGAAGCTTTCTTT. Translated, it gives CARGQGAADTEAFF. V is TRBV30 and J is TRBJ1-1, with TRBD1 matching 12 bases. The germline V gene has CDR1 GTSNPN and CDR2 SVGIG (reference sequence). This CDR3 comprises 14 residues.